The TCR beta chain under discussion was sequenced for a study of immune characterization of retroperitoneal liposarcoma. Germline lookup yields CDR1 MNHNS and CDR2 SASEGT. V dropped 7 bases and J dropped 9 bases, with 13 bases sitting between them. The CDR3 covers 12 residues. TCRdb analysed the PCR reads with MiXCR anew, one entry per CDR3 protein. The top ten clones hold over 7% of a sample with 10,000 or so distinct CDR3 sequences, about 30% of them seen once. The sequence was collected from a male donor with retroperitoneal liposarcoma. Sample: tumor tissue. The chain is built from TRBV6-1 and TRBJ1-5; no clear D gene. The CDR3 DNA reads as TGTGCCAGCACTATGTCGCGGGGGCCCCAGCATTTT. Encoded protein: CASTMSRGPQHF.